This T cell receptor beta chain was sequenced in a study of OX40 agonist ivuxolimab in advanced cancers. Study-level information: The eligibility criteria allowed prior anti-PD-1, anti-PD-L1 or anti-CTLA-4 therapy, and around 40% had some.

Germline V gene data show CDR1 as SGHTA and CDR2 as FQGNSA. The CDR3 totals 12 residues. This table comes from immunoSEQ multiplex PCR, and its TCRdb copy is limited to in-frame clones, with some not included. This table holds 30,000 to 45,000 clones, 82% found once. About this clone itself: A read error may produce the germline difference seen at one junction end. This specimen includes other DNA sequences encoding the same CDR3.

V usage is TRBV7-2 and J usage is TRBJ2-5; 8 nucleotides align to TRBD2. The starting material was CD4+ or CD8+ T cells sorted from blood, obtained in a trial of the OX40 agonist ivuxolimab. This TCR was sampled from an adult with an advanced solid tumor such as melanoma, head and neck, liver or kidney cancer. CDR3 sequence: CASREGGETQYF. In nucleotides, the CDR3 is TGCGCCAGCCGGGAGGGCGGGGAGACCCAGTACTTC. The full variable domain, with the rest looked up from reference TRBV7-2 and TRBJ2-5, is GAGVSQSPSNKVTEKGKDVELRCDPISGHTALYWYRQSLGQGLEFLIYFQGNSAPDKSGLPSDRFSAERTGGSVSTLTIQRTQQEDSAVYLCASREGGETQYFGPGTRLLVL.